This T cell receptor (beta chain) was profiled in a study of early T cells in non-severe SARS-CoV-2 infection. Overall study: Sequencing used unsorted whole-blood bulk RNA, so chains lack pairing.

CDR1 and CDR2 (germline): KGHDR, SFDVKD. The CDR3 runs to 15 residues. The J segment lost 5 bases and the V segment lost 3 bases, leaving 3 bases of the junction unmatched. Overall study findings and caveats: Anti-spike CD8 responses were favored in VDJdb matching, and private and CD4 specificities were missed.

Regarding this clonotype: Its antigen is not known.

cDNA molecules, individually, were tagged with unique molecular identifiers. TCRdb ran MiXCR on the 5' RACE reads and lists one entry per CDR3 protein. The data contain 35,000 to 45,000 distinct CDR3 sequences, over 5% of them singletons. This sequence was found in an adult who was a healthcare worker with PCR-confirmed SARS-CoV-2 infection or an uninfected control (not recorded which). The chain uses TRBV24-1 and TRBJ1-5, with 10 bases identical to TRBD1. Sequencing used whole blood, obtained at baseline. The CDR3 nucleotides read TGTGCCACCAGTGATCCGGGGACAGGGGATCAGCCCCAGCATTTT. This encodes CATSDPGTGDQPQHF.